The rows below give T cell receptor beta chains drawn from one sample of a study of T cell changes during pregnancy in multiple sclerosis. The assay was immunoSEQ multiplex PCR, and TCRdb's table has in-frame clones only and misses some. The data contain some 100,000 clones, around 93% of them seen just once; the ten biggest clones take up just under 2%. The sample consisted of peripheral blood, taken after pregnancy. The receptors stem from a female donor with multiple sclerosis, enrolled in a pregnancy study. The CDR3 runs from the conserved cysteine through the conserved F or W. Fields, in order: D gene, clone size, J gene, V gene, CDR3 DNA, CDR3 protein. D genes are given only for firm matches. Some rows have no size entry. The others give once, few or many, or a class for an expanded clone.

TRBD1 | NA | TRBJ1-3 | TRBV9 | TGTGCCAGCAGCGAAGATACAGGGGCTCAAAACACCATATATTTT | CASSEDTGAQNTIYF
TRBD1 | NA | TRBJ2-5 | TRBV5-1 | TGCGCCAGCAGCTTGGGGGGAGGACAGGGACCCCAAGAGACCCAGTACTTC | CASSLGGGQGPQETQYF
NA | NA | TRBJ2-7 | TRBV11-3 | TGTGCCAGCAGCCAAAGGCAGGTTTTCGCCTACGAGCAGTACTTC | CASSQRQVFAYEQYF
TRBD1 | NA | TRBJ2-5 | TRBV18 | TGTGCCAGCTCACTGAACAGGGGGCAAGGAGAGACCCAGTACTTC | CASSLNRGQGETQYF
TRBD1 | NA | TRBJ2-6 | TRBV13 | TGTGCCAGCAGCCCGACGAACAGGGGGCACTCTGGGGCCAACGTCCTGACTTTC | CASSPTNRGHSGANVLTF
NA | NA | TRBJ2-7 | TRBV21-1 | TGTGCCCACGGCGGGGGCTCGTCCTACGAGCAGTACTTC | CAHGGGSSYEQYF
TRBD1 | NA | TRBJ1-2 | TRBV9 | TGTGCCAGCAGCGTAGACGGACAGGACGATGGCTACACCTTC | CASSVDGQDDGYTF
NA | NA | TRBJ1-1 | TRBV2 | TGTGCCAGCAGTGACAGAGGAAGACTGAACACTGAAGCTTTCTTT | CASSDRGRLNTEAFF
NA | NA | TRBJ2-1 | TRBV6-5 | TGTGCCAGCAGTTACTCCAGCGACAATGAGCAGTTCTTC | CASSYSSDNEQFF
NA | NA | TRBJ2-6 | TRBV6-6 | TGTGCCAGCAGGGCGACAGTTTCTGGGGCCAACGTCCTGACTTTC | CASRATVSGANVLTF
TRBD1 | NA | TRBJ2-1 | TRBV4-1 | TGCGCCAGCAGCCAACACCGGGACAGGGGGCCAAATGAGCAGTTCTTC | CASSQHRDRGPNEQFF
TRBD1 | NA | TRBJ2-7 | TRBV6-6 | TGTGCCAGCAGTCTGCCGGACAGGCTCTCCTACGAGCAGTACTTC | CASSLPDRLSYEQYF
NA | NA | TRBJ1-5 | TRBV4-3 | TGCGCCAGCAGCCAAGATCAGACGGAGAATCAGCCCCAGCATTTT | CASSQDQTENQPQHF
NA | NA | TRBJ2-1 | TRBV7-2 | TGTGCCAGCAGCTTAATTCCGTACAATGAGCAGTTCTTC | CASSLIPYNEQFF
NA | NA | TRBJ2-2 | TRBV5-1 | TGCGCCAGCAGCATACGACAGGAAGGGCTCACCGGGGAGCTGTTTTTT | CASSIRQEGLTGELFF
NA | once | TRBJ1-2 | TRBV2 | TGTGCCAGCAGTGAACAGAGAGGGGGTCCAAAGTATGGCTACACCTTC | CASSEQRGGPKYGYTF
NA | NA | TRBJ1-3 | TRBV15 | TGTGCCACCAGCAGGGCTTCTGGAAACACCATATATTTT | CATSRASGNTIYF
NA | NA | TRBJ1-1 | TRBV28 | TGTGCCAGCAGTTCCCTAGTGGAGAACACTGAAGCTTTCTTT | CASSSLVENTEAFF
TRBD1 | NA | TRBJ1-1 | TRBV7-8 | TGTGCCAGCAGCACGGGACAGGGGATCACTGAAGCTTTCTTT | CASSTGQGITEAFF
NA | once | TRBJ1-2 | TRBV9 | TGTGCCAGCAGCGTAAGCCCCCGGCGGCAGTACCATGGCTACACCTTC | CASSVSPRRQYHGYTF
TRBD1 | NA | TRBJ2-5 | TRBV7-3 | TGTGCCAGCAGCTTAACATTTGGACAGGAAGAGACCCAGTACTTC | CASSLTFGQEETQYF
NA | few | TRBJ1-5 | TRBV19 | TGTGCCAGTAGTATTCGGCTTCCTCTACAGACCCAGCATTTT | CASSIRLPLQTQHF
TRBD1 | NA | TRBJ2-5 | TRBV10-3 | TGTGCCATCAGTGGCTCCACAGGGGTAGAGACCCAGTACTTC | CAISGSTGVETQYF
NA | NA | TRBJ1-2 | TRBV9 | TGTGCCAGCAGCCTCCTGGCGGGGGCGCGGGCCTATGGCTACACCTTC | CASSLLAGARAYGYTF
NA | NA | TRBJ2-7 | TRBV2 | TGTGCCAGCAGAGAACAGGGTCCCACCTACGAGCAGTACTTC | CASREQGPTYEQYF
TRBD2 | NA | TRBJ2-7 | TRBV6-6 | TGTGCCAGCTGGACTAGCGGGGGGAAAGGGCAGTACTTC | CASWTSGGKGQYF
TRBD1 | NA | TRBJ1-5 | TRBV19 | TGTGCCAGTAGCCGTCGACAGGGTAGATTAGGTGGCAATCAGCCCCAGCATTTT | CASSRRQGRLGGNQPQHF
NA | NA | TRBJ2-5 | TRBV30 | TGTGCCTGGAGACGGGTTCCGTACCAAGAGACCCAGTACTTC | CAWRRVPYQETQYF
TRBD1 | NA | TRBJ2-6 | TRBV6-1 | TGTGCCAGCAGTGAGACAGGGGCTGGGGCCAACGTCCTGACTTTC | CASSETGAGANVLTF
NA | NA | TRBJ1-2 | TRBV5-1 | TGCGCCAGCAGCCTGCTTGACGGGTATGGCTACACCTTC | CASSLLDGYGYTF
NA | NA | TRBJ2-2 | TRBV27 | TGTGCCAGCAGTTTGGGACTCACGACCGGGGAGCTGTTTTTT | CASSLGLTTGELFF
NA | NA | TRBJ1-4 | TRBV9 | TGTGCCAGCAGCCCCCAAGGGGGGGCAACTAATGAAAAACTGTTTTTT | CASSPQGGATNEKLFF
TRBD2 | NA | TRBJ2-2 | TRBV28 | TGTGCCAGCAGAGCCCCTAGTAGCGGGAGGGCCACCGGGGAGCTGTTTTTT | CASRAPSSGRATGELFF
TRBD1 | NA | TRBJ2-3 | TRBV4-1 | TGCGCCAGCAGCCAGATGGACAGGGGTAGCACAGATACGCAGTATTTT | CASSQMDRGSTDTQYF
NA | NA | TRBJ2-3 | TRBV5-1 | TGCGCCAGCAGCTTGGCGGGGAATCCGGATAGGAATTTT | CASSLAGNPDRNF
TRBD1 | NA | TRBJ2-7 | TRBV28 | TGTGCCAGCACCCCCACAAGGGGGCCCACCTACGAGCAGTACTTC | CASTPTRGPTYEQYF
NA | NA | TRBJ1-2 | TRBV28 | TGTGCCAGCAGTTTAAGCAGGGGCAGGGACGGCTACACCTTC | CASSLSRGRDGYTF
NA | NA | TRBJ1-2 | TRBV29-1 | TGCAGCGTCGGGGAGGGATACTATGGCTACACCTTC | CSVGEGYYGYTF
NA | NA | TRBJ1-2 | TRBV9 | TGTGCCAGCAGCGTCACCGGGACTCCTCTCCGTGGCTACACCTTC | CASSVTGTPLRGYTF